This TCR beta chain was captured in a study of T cell responses to AZD1222 COVID-19 vaccine. Findings and limits, study-wide: Sampling captured repertoires only after the peak T cell response.

With regard to this clone: The antigen is undetermined.

Method: immunoSEQ multiplex PCR; TCRdb's copy keeps in-frame clones and lacks some. Among about 150,000 clones listed, more than 90% were seen once. There are 15 residues in the CDR3. Unmatched junction bases numbered 9, after V lost 9 bases and J lost 1 base. Germline V lookup: CDR1 LNHDA, CDR2 SQIVND (reference sequence). This sequence was found in an adult who received the AZD1222 COVID-19 vaccine. The chain combines TRBV19 with TRBJ1-1; TRBD1 agrees at 9 bases. The sample was peripheral blood, taken 28 days after the second AZD1222 dose. Here the CDR3 reads CASFNTGGSNTEAFF. The DNA of the CDR3 is TGTGCCAGCTTCAACACAGGGGGCTCGAACACTGAAGCTTTCTTT.